This TCR beta chain was captured by sequencing in a study of cytomegalovirus exposure and HLA in healthy donors (TCRdb year 2017). Turning to the overall study: In an earlier analysis of approximately 640 of the donors, approximately 260 Gb of sequence data and 117 million unique TCR beta sequences from about 179 million T cells were reported. An early release that covered approximately 600 HLA-typed donors contained around 330 gigabases of sequencing data and tens of millions of unique TCR sequences. Of the 350 to 450 genotyped donors, approximately 80% were placed in the genetic ancestry cluster associated with self-reported Caucasian donors. The study aimed to test whether signatures of past pathogen exposure could be identified by cataloging public T cell receptors. The T cell repertoires of 550 to 850 subjects were profiled by immunosequencing and related to cytomegalovirus serostatus. A separate validation cohort of roughly 120 different subjects was used in addition to the roughly 700-subject first cohort. High-throughput TCR immunosequencing, statistical association of individual TCRs with disease status, and machine learning were combined to predict cytomegalovirus infection status. A later analysis re-examined previously published TCR beta repertoires from just over 650 donors and added high-resolution HLA genotyping to investigate patterns of TCR occurrence. The later analysis used no new phenotypic data to find candidate immune exposures, relying instead on TCR beta sequences and their occurrence across donors. An earlier analysis of fewer than 750 of the donors used high-throughput TCR beta sequencing to judge whether each TCR beta V gene segment behaved as functional or pseudogenic. Donor age, sex, ethnicity and CMV serostatus were compiled alongside the repertoire data. Genome-wide SNP genotypes for about 60% of the roughly 670 donors were used in a later genetic analysis, which treated that subset as a discovery cohort. Every discovery cohort repertoire had been produced on one sequencing platform. HLA typing covered class I and class II loci at four-digit resolution. The number of donors typed differed by locus, with about 629-630 for A, B, C, DRB1 and DQB1, around 500 for DQA1, about 610 for DPA1, and around 430 for DPB1. Four to six DR-DQ haplotypes were handled as single units for association and clustering because linkage in the cohort was strong. On average, roughly 250,000 unique TCR beta nucleotide sequences were sequenced per donor among fewer than 500 genotyped donors of the cohort, with roughly 18% of those sequences being non-productive.

What the work shows at the level of the full study, not this receptor alone: The classifier was reported to diagnose cytomegalovirus status with high specificity and sensitivity in both the original and validation cohorts. Linkage disequilibrium might explain the correlated functional status among segregating V segments, but an unknown experimental factor could not be ruled out. A further reported finding was that TCR beta sequences accurately predicted the HLA-A and HLA-B alleles for most subjects in the first cohort. Over 15 rarely observed V segments, including chromosome 9 orphons, were excluded from the earlier analysis of several hundred of the donors because counts were too low. CMV serostatus was the only immune exposure information available for the cohort. In a later analysis, 15,000 to 20,000 TCR beta sequences were associated with specific HLA alleles at a false discovery rate of 0.05. V-gene and J-gene trimming of TCR beta chains was associated with a missense DCLRE1C variant in a later genetic analysis, and the association was replicated in an independent cohort. A later genetic analysis reported fewer N-insertions in productive TCRs among donors in an Asian-associated ancestry cluster than the roughly 700-donor mean. A later analysis found that most CMV-associated TCR beta chains appeared HLA-restricted, with HLA associations seemingly driven largely by CMV exposure. Some IMGT-functional V segments, including TRBV6-2 and TRBV6-3, could not be told apart with the 87-base-pair reads, so those segments were excluded. The sequencing pipeline was judged likely to have produced a cluster of highly shared sequence variants as a technical artifact. In this cohort, only TCR beta chains were sequenced, and detectable features were limited by the absence of alpha or paired-chain data. In an earlier analysis of under 600 of the donors, most TCR beta V segments were observed in productive rearrangements about 87% or about 30% of the time, broadly matching IMGT annotations. In a later analysis, the rate of TCR association differed among HLA loci, with DRB1 alleles having the most associated TCRs and HLA-C alleles having the fewest. In the study, around 160 TCR beta chains were listed as associated with cytomegalovirus. Compared with equally common non-associated chains, HLA-associated TCR beta chains in a later analysis were more clonally expanded and had lower generation probabilities. Across donors, most TCR sequences were observed very rarely, whereas some public TCRs were present in many individuals. Because HLA typing was missing for some donors at each locus, association tests included only the typed subset. The authors suggested that the approach could potentially be generalized to other disease states and immunological phenotypes. Several of the top co-occurrence clusters appeared to be linked to parvovirus B19, influenza, CMV and Epstein-Barr virus, according to a later analysis. Sequencing depth was assumed to be roughly uniform across donors in the presence/absence analyses, though that assumption may not hold. In vitro tests confirmed that a few of the cytomegalovirus-associated TCR beta chains recognize cytomegalovirus antigens. Assigning TCR associations to individual alleles was difficult when HLA alleles, especially DR and DQ, strongly co-occurred.

About this clone itself: This receptor's antigen is unknown. No base qualities exist here, and no much larger clone lies one base off it.

Measured from the cysteine to the phenylalanine, the CDR3 is 17 residues long. The sequence is cut down to CDR3 DNA, 51 bases in frame from base 1. CDR1 and CDR2 (LGHNA, YNFKEQ) derive from the germline V gene. The V end gives up 1 base and the J end 7 bases, leaving 15 bases in the junction not matched to a gene. In total, about 650 healthy bone marrow donors made up the cohort. All cohort members were sampled while nominally healthy, although unrecorded immune exposures were likely present. The donor was CMV seropositive and was included in the group of some 290 seropositive cohort members. Every donor gave a peripheral blood sample, and the peripheral blood mononuclear cells from that sample were used for TCR beta sequencing. The Qiagen DNeasy Blood Extraction Kit was used to extract genomic DNA from the blood cell samples. The method behind the library was the immunoSEQ multiplex PCR assay. For the multiplex PCR, a mixture combining 60 forward primers for TCR Vbeta segments and 13 reverse primers for TCR Jbeta segments was used. The CDR3 region of rearranged TCR beta genes was amplified from genomic DNA by a multiplex PCR assay. The Illumina HiSeq System was used to sequence the amplified TCR beta libraries as 87-base-pair reads. The authors processed their data as follows. A later analysis tallied around 82 million unique TCR beta chains across the 700 or so repertoires, and roughly 11 million of those chains were shared by two or more donors. Raw reads were error-corrected and collapsed into unique sequences by a nearest-neighbor algorithm in which closely related sequences were merged to remove PCR and sequencing errors. To assign V, D and J gene segments, CDR3 sequences were aligned to IMGT reference sequences. For a sequence to be retained, a match of at least six nucleotides was required to both a V gene segment and a J gene segment. Rearrangements were called productive when the CDR3 lacked stop codons and stayed in frame with V and J; all others were non-productive. Following IMGT convention, CDR3 was defined as the stretch from the second conserved V-encoded cysteine to the conserved J-encoded phenylalanine. Sequences without an unambiguous match to a single V gene segment were excluded from the earlier analysis of several hundred of the donors. An earlier analysis of several hundred of the donors classified V segments as functional when productive rearrangements were above 56.7% and as segregating when the standard deviation between donors was above 5%. A statistical classification framework was built for diagnosing cytomegalovirus status from the catalog of TCR beta chain sequences. In a later analysis, TCR nucleotide sequences were compared against IMGT/GENE-DB human TR gene sequences so that V and J genes could be assigned. The TCRdist pipeline was used in a later analysis to assign CDR3 sequences and most-parsimonious VDJ recombination scenarios. In a later analysis, each TCR beta chain was defined by its CDR3 amino acid sequence together with its V-gene family, and reads without a unique V-gene family were excluded. A later analysis removed 600 or so highly shared, low-generation-probability nucleotide sequences to deal with suspected cross-contamination and a sequencing artifact. A later analysis calculated a clonal expansion index for each public chain from normalized within-repertoire ranks of inferred template counts. In a later analysis, generation probabilities were computed using a VDJ recombination model fitted to out-of-frame rearrangements, and the results were checked against IGoR. In a later analysis, TCR-TCR, TCR-HLA and TCR-CMV co-occurrence was scored with hypergeometric tests, and a repertoire-size bias correction was applied to TCR pairs. To estimate false discovery rates, a later analysis permuted the HLA or CMV assignments 20 times. In a later analysis, co-occurring TCRs were grouped using DBSCAN, with TCRdist sequence similarity added in when clustering inside HLA-allele-positive subsets. Repertoires with fewer than 30,000 or more than 120,000 public chains were left out of co-occurrence clustering, as were five repertoires with anomalous nucleotide sharing. This is the immuneACCESS table as TCRdb keeps it, with only in-frame sequences that have V and J called. A part of the clones is gone; compared with another copy, unresolved V genes explain less than half, and the rest is unexplained. V and J calls and clone size are given by that table; D and trimming were obtained from the DNA. The sample table contains 150,000 to 180,000 clones; only one count was recorded for roughly 80% of them. The ten most abundant clones make up roughly 13% of the sample.

The receptor was isolated from a man under 40 in good health and CMV-seropositive. What was sequenced was PBMCs. The sequence links TRBV4-2 to TRBJ2-7; the junction holds 8 bases that match TRBD2. The CDR3 reads CASSQAPGTRKLKEQYF. The nucleotide sequence is given as TGTGCCAGCAGCCAAGCGCCTGGGACTAGAAAACTGAAGGAGCAGTACTTC.